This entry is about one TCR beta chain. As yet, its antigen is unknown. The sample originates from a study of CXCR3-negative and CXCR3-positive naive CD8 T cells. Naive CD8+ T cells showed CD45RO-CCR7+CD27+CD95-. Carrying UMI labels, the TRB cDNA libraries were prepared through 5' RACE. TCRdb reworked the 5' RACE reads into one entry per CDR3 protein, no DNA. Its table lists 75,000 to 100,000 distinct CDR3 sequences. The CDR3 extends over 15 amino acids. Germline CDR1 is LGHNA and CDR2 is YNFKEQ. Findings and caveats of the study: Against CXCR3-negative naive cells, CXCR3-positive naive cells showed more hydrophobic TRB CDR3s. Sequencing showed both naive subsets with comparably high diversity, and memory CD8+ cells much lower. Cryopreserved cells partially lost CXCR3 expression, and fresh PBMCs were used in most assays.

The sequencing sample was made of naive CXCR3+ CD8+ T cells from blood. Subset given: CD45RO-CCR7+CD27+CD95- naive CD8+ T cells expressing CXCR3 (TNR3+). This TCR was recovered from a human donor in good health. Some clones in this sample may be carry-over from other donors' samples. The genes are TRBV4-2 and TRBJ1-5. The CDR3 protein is CASSQDLRHREPQHF.